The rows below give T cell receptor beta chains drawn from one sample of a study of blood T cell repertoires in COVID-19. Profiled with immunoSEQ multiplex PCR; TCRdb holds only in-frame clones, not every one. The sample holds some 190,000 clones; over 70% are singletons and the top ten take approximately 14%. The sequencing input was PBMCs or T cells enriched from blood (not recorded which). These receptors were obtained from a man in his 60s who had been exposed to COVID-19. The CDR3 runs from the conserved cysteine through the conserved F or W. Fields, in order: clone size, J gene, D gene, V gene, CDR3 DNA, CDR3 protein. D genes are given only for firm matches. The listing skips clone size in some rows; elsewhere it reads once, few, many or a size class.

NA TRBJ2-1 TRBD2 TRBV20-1 TGCAGTGCTAGTCGACTAGCGGGAGAGGTCAACAATGAGCAGTTCTTC CSASRLAGEVNNEQFF
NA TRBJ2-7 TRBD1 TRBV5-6 TGTGCCAGCAGCTCAGGACGGACAGGGGACGAGCAGTACTTC CASSSGRTGDEQYF
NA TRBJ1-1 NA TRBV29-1 TGCAGCGTCTTGACTGGGAGAGGGCTCGAAGCTTTCTTT CSVLTGRGLEAFF
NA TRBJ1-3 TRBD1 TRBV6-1 TGTGCCAGCAGTGAAGTGGGGACAGCTTACTCTGGAAACACCATATATTTT CASSEVGTAYSGNTIYF
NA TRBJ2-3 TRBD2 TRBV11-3 TGTGCCAGCAGTCACCCCCTCCTCGGGGGGGGCACAGATACGCAGTATTTT CASSHPLLGGGTDTQYF
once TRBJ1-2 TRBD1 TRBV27 TGTGCCAGCAGTTTTGGACAGGGGGCGGTCTATGGCTACACCTTC CASSFGQGAVYGYTF
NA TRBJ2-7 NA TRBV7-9 TGTGCCAGCGGCCGGGATTACGAGCAGTACTTC CASGRDYEQYF
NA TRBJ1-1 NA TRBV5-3 TGTGCCAGAAGCTCCGAAACGCCCTTTTACTCCCGCACTGAAGCTTTCTTT CARSSETPFYSRTEAFF
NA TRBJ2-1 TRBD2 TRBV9 TGTGCCAGCAGCGTAGTAGTTTCTAGCGGGAGGGCCTTTCAGAATGAGCAGTTCTTC CASSVVVSSGRAFQNEQFF
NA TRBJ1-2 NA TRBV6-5 TGTGCCAGCTCACCCCGGGGGGCAGTTACGGGCTACACCTTC CASSPRGAVTGYTF
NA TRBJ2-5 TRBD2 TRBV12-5 TGTGCTAGTGGTTTGCAAGACCTCGTACCTAGCGGGAGTCTTTATGAGACCCAGTACTTC CASGLQDLVPSGSLYETQYF
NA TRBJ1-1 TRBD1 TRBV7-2 TGTGCCAGCAGCTTAATACCGACAGGGGGAACTGAAGCTTTCTTT CASSLIPTGGTEAFF
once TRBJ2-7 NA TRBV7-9 TGTGCCAGCAGCCCACGACAGGGGAGGGACTACGAGCAGTACTTC CASSPRQGRDYEQYF
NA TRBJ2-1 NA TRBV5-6 TGTGCCAGCAGCTTGAGGCTAGCGAATGAGCAGTTCTTC CASSLRLANEQFF
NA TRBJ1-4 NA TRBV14 TGTGCCAGCAGCCATATCAGAGAAAAACTGTTTTTT CASSHIREKLFF
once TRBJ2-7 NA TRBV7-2 TGTGCCAGCAGCGGGGAAGGGGGGGCTGACGAGCAGTACTTC CASSGEGGADEQYF
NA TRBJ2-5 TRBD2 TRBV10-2 TGCGCCAGCAGTGAGGAACTAGCCTGGGGAGGGGAGACCCAGTACTTC CASSEELAWGGETQYF
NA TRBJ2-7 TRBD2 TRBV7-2 TGTGCCAGCAGCTTACTCAGCGGGAGGGGATCTCAAGAGCAGTACTTC CASSLLSGRGSQEQYF
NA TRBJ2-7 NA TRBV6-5 TGTGCCAGCAGTTACGAGGCAGGGGATGCCTACGAGCAGTACTTC CASSYEAGDAYEQYF
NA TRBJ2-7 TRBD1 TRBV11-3 TGTGCCAGCAGCCCGGGACAGGGGGGTTACTACGAGCAGTACTTC CASSPGQGGYYEQYF
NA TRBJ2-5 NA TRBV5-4 TGTGCCAGCAAAAACCCAGGGGTCGAGGAGACCCAGTACTTC CASKNPGVEETQYF
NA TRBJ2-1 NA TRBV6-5 TGTGCCAGCAGTTGGAACGACAGGGAGGTTGAGCAGTTCTTC CASSWNDREVEQFF
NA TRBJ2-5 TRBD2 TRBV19 TGTGCCAGTAGCATATTAGCTAGCGGGAGCGGCCGGGGCACTAGAGAGACCCAGTACTTC CASSILASGSGRGTRETQYF
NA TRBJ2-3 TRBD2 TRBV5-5 TGTGCCAGCAGCTTGGGGACCGGGACTAGCGGAGGTAGGCAGTATTTT CASSLGTGTSGGRQYF
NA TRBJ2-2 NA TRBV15 TGTGCCACCAGCAGAGATCAGGGTGGGGTCTCCGGGGAGCTGTTTTTT CATSRDQGGVSGELFF
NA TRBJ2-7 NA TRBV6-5 TGTGCCAGCAGCTCTGACATTGGCCCCTACGAGCAGTACTTC CASSSDIGPYEQYF
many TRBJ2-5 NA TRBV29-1 TGCAGCGTCCCGATAGTAGCGGCAGAGACCCAGTACTTC CSVPIVAAETQYF
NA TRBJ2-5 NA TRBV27 TGTGCCAGCAGCCGTCCCGGGGAGACCCAGTACTTC CASSRPGETQYF
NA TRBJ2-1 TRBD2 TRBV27 TGTGCCAGCACCCTAGCGGGGAGGGCCCTCAATGAGCAGTTCTTC CASTLAGRALNEQFF
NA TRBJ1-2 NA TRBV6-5 TGTGCCAGCAGCGACAGGCACTATGGCTACACCTTC CASSDRHYGYTF
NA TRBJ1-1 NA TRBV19 TGTGCCAGTAGTTGGGGCTCGGACGGGAACACTGAAGCTTTCTTT CASSWGSDGNTEAFF
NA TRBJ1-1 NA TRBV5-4 TGTGCCAGCAGCTCGGAGCAGTACACTGAAGCTTTCTTT CASSSEQYTEAFF
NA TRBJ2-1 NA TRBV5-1 TGCGCCAGCACCCCTGCGGTCTCTGACAGGCGGCAGTTCTTC CASTPAVSDRRQFF
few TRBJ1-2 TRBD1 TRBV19 TGTGCCAGTAGTATTATCGGGACAGGGAACTATGGCTACACCTTC CASSIIGTGNYGYTF
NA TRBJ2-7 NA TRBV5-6 TGTGCCAGCAGCTTGGTTTTTCAGGCCTCCTACGAGCAGTACTTC CASSLVFQASYEQYF
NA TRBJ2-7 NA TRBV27 TGTGCCAGCAGTCCTCAGGGGCAAAACACGAACTACGAGCAGTACTTC CASSPQGQNTNYEQYF
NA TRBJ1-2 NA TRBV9 TGTGCCAGCAGTAGGGGCGCCAACTATGGCTACACCTTC CASSRGANYGYTF